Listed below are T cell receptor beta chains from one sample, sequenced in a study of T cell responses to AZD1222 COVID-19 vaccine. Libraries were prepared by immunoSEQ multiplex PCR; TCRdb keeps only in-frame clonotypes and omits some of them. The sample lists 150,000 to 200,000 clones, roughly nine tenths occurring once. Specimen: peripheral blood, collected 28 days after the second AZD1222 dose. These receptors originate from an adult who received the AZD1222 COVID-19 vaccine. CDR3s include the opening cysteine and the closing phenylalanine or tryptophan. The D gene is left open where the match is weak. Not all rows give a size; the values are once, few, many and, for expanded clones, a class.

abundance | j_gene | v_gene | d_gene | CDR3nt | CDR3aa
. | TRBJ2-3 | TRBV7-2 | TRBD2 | TGTGCCAGCAGCCCAAGCGGGATGGTGGATACGCAGTATTTT | CASSPSGMVDTQYF
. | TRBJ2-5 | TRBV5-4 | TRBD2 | TGTGCCAGCAGCTGGGGGGGACTAGCGGGACCCACCAACCCTCAAGAGACCCAGTACTTC | CASSWGGLAGPTNPQETQYF
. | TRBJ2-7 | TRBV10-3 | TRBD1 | TGTGCCATCACCCGGACAGGGGCGTACGAGCAGTACTTC | CAITRTGAYEQYF
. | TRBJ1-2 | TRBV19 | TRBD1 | TGTGCCAGTAGTATATCGTCGTTTGGGGCAGGGGGGCTTGGCTACACCTTC | CASSISSFGAGGLGYTF
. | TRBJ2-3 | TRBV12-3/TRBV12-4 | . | TGTGCCAGCAGCCGCCTAAGCACAGATACGCAGTATTTT | CASSRLSTDTQYF
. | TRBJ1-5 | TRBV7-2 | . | TGTGCCAGCAGCTTAGTGGCAGGGAATCAGCCCCAGCATTTT | CASSLVAGNQPQHF
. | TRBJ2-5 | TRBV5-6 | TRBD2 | TGTGCCAGCAGCCTGAGACTAGCGCAACAAGAGACCCAGTACTTC | CASSLRLAQQETQYF
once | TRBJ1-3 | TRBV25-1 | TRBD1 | TGTGCCAGCAGTGACACCGGGACAGCTGGAAACACCATATATTTT | CASSDTGTAGNTIYF
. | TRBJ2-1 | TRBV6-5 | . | TGTGCCAGCAGCCCGAACTTGGACGGCTACAATGAGCAGTTCTTC | CASSPNLDGYNEQFF
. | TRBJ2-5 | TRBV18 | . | TGTGCCAGCTCACCAGAGGGTCAAGAGACCCAGTACTTC | CASSPEGQETQYF
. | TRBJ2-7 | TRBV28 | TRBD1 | TGTGCCAGCAGTTCTTACTTCCCCCCGGGACAGGGTTCCTACGAGCAGTACTTC | CASSSYFPPGQGSYEQYF
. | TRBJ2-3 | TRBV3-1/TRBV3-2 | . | TGTGCCAGCAGCCCATCCCAGGGACGGGTAACAGATACGCAGTATTTT | CASSPSQGRVTDTQYF
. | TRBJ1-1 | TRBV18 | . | TGTGCCAGCTCACCACCAGGGTCGGCTGAAGCTTTCTTT | CASSPPGSAEAFF
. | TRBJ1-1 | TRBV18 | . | TGTGCCAGCTCAAATCGGGCGACTGGAAACACTGAAGCTTTCTTT | CASSNRATGNTEAFF
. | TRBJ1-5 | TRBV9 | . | TGTGCCAGCAGCGTAGGACAGGATCAGCCCCAGCATTTT | CASSVGQDQPQHF
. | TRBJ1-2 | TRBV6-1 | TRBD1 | TGTGCCAGCAGTGACAGGGGGCTCTATGGCTACACCTTC | CASSDRGLYGYTF
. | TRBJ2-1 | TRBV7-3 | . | TGTGCCAGCAGCTTAAGACTCGGTGAGCAGTTCTTC | CASSLRLGEQFF
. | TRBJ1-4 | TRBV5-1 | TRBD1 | TGCGCCAGCAGCCCCGGACAGGGTCCCAATGAAAAACTGTTTTTT | CASSPGQGPNEKLFF
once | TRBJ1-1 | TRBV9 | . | TGTGCCAGCAGCGTAGACCAGAACACTGAAGCTTTCTTT | CASSVDQNTEAFF
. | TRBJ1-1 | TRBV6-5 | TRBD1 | TGTGCCAGCAGGGACAGGGCCGACATGAACACTGAAGCTTTCTTT | CASRDRADMNTEAFF
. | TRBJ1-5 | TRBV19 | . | TGTGCCAGTAGTATGAGCCGCCTGAGCAATCAGCCCCAGCATTTT | CASSMSRLSNQPQHF
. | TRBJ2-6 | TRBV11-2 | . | TGTGCCAGCAGTAGGACGGTTCCCAACGTCCTGACTTTC | CASSRTVPNVLTF
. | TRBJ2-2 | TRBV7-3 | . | TGTGCCAGCAGCTCGAGGACCGGGGAGCTGTTTTTT | CASSSRTGELFF
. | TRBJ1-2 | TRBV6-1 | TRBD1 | TGTGCCAGCAGTGTAGGACAGGGGGCAGGAAACTATGGCTACACCTTC | CASSVGQGAGNYGYTF
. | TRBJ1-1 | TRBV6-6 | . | TGTGCCAGCAGTTACGTCGCTGCGAACACTGAAGCTTTCTTT | CASSYVAANTEAFF
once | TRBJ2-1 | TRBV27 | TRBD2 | TGTGCCAGCAGTTTTGGGGGAGCGGGGGTAAGGGATGAGCAGTTCTTC | CASSFGGAGVRDEQFF
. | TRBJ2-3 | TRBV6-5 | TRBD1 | TGTGCCAGCAGTTCGACAGGGGGCGGCACAGATACGCAGTATTTT | CASSSTGGGTDTQYF
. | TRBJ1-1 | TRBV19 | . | TGTGCCAGTAGTATCGGGGACGTTAATGAAAAAGCTTTCTTT | CASSIGDVNEKAFF
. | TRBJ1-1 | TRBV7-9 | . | TGTGCCAGCAGCCACCCACAAGGGGTTGGTAGCACTGAAGCTTTCTTT | CASSHPQGVGSTEAFF
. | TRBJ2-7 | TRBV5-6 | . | TGTGCCAGCAGCTTGCAGCCCAGGTACAGCGAGCAGTACTTC | CASSLQPRYSEQYF
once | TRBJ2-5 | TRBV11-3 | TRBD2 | TGTGCCAGCAGCTTAGGGCCTAGCGGGGGACAAGAGACCCAGTACTTC | CASSLGPSGGQETQYF
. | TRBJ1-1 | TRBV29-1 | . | TGCAGCGTTGAGAAGGAGTGGGACACTGAAGCTTTCTTT | CSVEKEWDTEAFF
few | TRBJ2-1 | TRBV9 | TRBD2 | TGTGCCAGCAGCGTAACTAGCGGGAGGGGCAATGAGCAGTTCTTC | CASSVTSGRGNEQFF
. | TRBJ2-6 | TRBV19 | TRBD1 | TGTGCCAGTAGTAAATGGGCGACAGGGGGCGTCTCTGGGGCCAACGTCCTGACTTTC | CASSKWATGGVSGANVLTF
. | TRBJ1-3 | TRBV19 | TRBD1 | TGTGCCAGTAGGACCACCAGGGGGGCTTCTGGAAACACCATATATTTT | CASRTTRGASGNTIYF
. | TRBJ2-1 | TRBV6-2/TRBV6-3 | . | TGTGCCAGCAGTTATAAGATAAATGAGCAGTTCTTC | CASSYKINEQFF
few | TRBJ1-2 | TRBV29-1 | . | TGCAGCGGGACCTCCGACCCCTATGGCTACACCTTC | CSGTSDPYGYTF
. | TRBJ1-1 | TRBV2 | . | TGTGCCAGCAGTGAAGTGTATACTGAAGCTTTCTTT | CASSEVYTEAFF
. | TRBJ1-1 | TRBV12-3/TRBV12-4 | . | TGTGCCAGCAGTTTGACAGAGAACACTGAAGCTTTCTTT | CASSLTENTEAFF
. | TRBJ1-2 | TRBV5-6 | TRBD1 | TGTGCCAGCAGCGACTGGGACAGGGCTGTTTGGGGCTACACCTTC | CASSDWDRAVWGYTF
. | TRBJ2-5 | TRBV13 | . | TGTGCCAGCAGCCCCCTTTTGTCGGTGGGAGAACGGGAGACCCAGTACTTC | CASSPLLSVGERETQYF
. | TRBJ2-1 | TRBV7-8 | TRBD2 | TGTGCCAGCAGACTAGCGGGAGGGTACAATGAGCAGTTCTTC | CASRLAGGYNEQFF
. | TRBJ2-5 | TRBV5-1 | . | TGCGCCAGCAGCTTGGGAGTCCAAGAGACCCAGTACTTC | CASSLGVQETQYF
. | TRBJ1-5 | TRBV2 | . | TGTGCCAGCAGGGACAGACACAATCAGCCCCAGCATTTT | CASRDRHNQPQHF
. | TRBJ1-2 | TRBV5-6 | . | TGTGCCAGCAGCTTGGGGGGGAAGAGCTATGGCTACACCTTC | CASSLGGKSYGYTF
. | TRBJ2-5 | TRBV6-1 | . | TGTGCCAGCAGTGAAATAGGGCGCTGGGGCGGGACCCAGTACTTC | CASSEIGRWGGTQYF